Shown below are 25 T cell receptor beta chains from a single sample sequenced in a study of control samples from healthy donors and cancer patients. This table comes from immunoSEQ multiplex PCR, and its TCRdb copy is limited to in-frame clones, with some not included. Of approximately 130,000 clones in the sample, about 89% are singletons; the top ten hold about 2.7%. The sequencing sample was made of blood. The receptors here all came from a man in his fifties or sixties in good health.

This chain uses TRBV28 with TRBJ2-1, with TRBD1 identical over 8 bases. Trimming at V came to 3 bases and at J to 6 bases, leaving 7 bases not matched to a gene. The germline V gene encodes CDR1 MDHEN and CDR2 SYDVKM. CDR3 size: 15 residues. The CDR3 DNA sequence: TGTGCCAGCAGTTTTAGGGGACAGGCAGGCAATGAGCAGTTCTTC. Translating it yields CASSFRGQAGNEQFF.

V is TRBV5-4 and J is TRBJ2-2, with 9 nucleotides matching TRBD1. V lost 8 bases and J lost 2; bases outside the gene matches: 10. Looked up from germline, CDR1 is SGHNT and CDR2 is YYREEE (reference sequence). This CDR3 spans 16 amino acids. CDR3 in amino acids: CASSPGQGVNTGELFF. DNA for the CDR3: TGTGCCAGTTCCCCGGGACAGGGTGTCAACACCGGGGAGCTGTTTTTT.

The V gene is TRBV6-2 or TRBV6-3, the J gene TRBJ1-6; no clear D gene. From germline, CDR1 is MNHEY and CDR2 SVGEGT. The CDR3 length is 14 residues. V gave up 2 bases and J gave up 7 bases, with 9 bases separating them. CDR3 sequence reads: CASSYPGGNSPLHF. The CDR3 DNA reads TGTGCCAGCAGTTACCCCGGCGGAAATTCACCCCTCCACTTT.

The chain combines TRBV6-5 with TRBJ2-7, with TRBD1 matching over 7 bases. CDR1 and CDR2 (germline): MNHEY, SVGAGI. The CDR3 totals 16 residues. The ends lost 3 bases at V and 2 bases at J; junction bases unmatched: 10. The CDR3 sequence is CASSYEKGATPYEQYF. CDR3 bases: TGTGCCAGCAGTTATGAGAAGGGGGCGACTCCCTACGAGCAGTACTTC.

This clone has only a few counts. This chain connects TRBV24-1 to TRBJ2-2; D not resolved. This CDR3 has 17 amino acids. CDR1 and CDR2 from the germline V gene are KGHDR and SFDVKD. Trimming pared 6 bases from V and 1 base from J, leaving 17 bases between. For the CDR3, the DNA is TGTGCCACCAGTTCGAGACAAGCTATAAGGAACACCGGGGAGCTGTTTTTT. It yields the protein CATSSRQAIRNTGELFF.

This clone was recorded once. CDR3 nucleotides: TGTGCCAGCGGCTCTACACTCTCTGGAAACACCATATATTTT. Translating gives CASGSTLSGNTIYF. The V and J genes are TRBV28 and TRBJ1-3; D is undetermined. Looked up from germline, CDR1 is MDHEN and CDR2 is SYDVKM. The V end was cut by 8 bases, the J end by 0 bases, with 11 bases between. The CDR3 spans 14 residues.

The chain links TRBV18 to TRBJ1-6; D is unresolved. Germline assignment: CDR1 KGHSH and CDR2 LQKENI. CDR3 length equals 16 residues. V was shortened by 6 bases and J by 0 bases, with 12 bases between the two germline ends. The CDR3 DNA reads as TGTGCCAGCTCGAGTGACCGGAGCTCCTATAATTCACCCCTCCACTTT. This translates into CASSSDRSSYNSPLHF.

The V gene is TRBV27, the J gene TRBJ1-1, with TRBD1 matching over 7 bases. This CDR3 region has 14 residues. Germline-derived CDR1 and CDR2 are MNHEY and SMNVEV (reference sequence). With V trimmed by 0 bases and J by 6 bases, 4 bases remained unmatched. Here the CDR3 reads CASSLSVTGPEAFF. CDR3 sequence (DNA): TGTGCCAGCAGTTTATCTGTGACAGGGCCTGAAGCTTTCTTT.

The chain is built from TRBV12-5 and TRBJ1-6, with D possibly being TRBD1 (5 bases). The CDR3 runs 15 residues. CDR1 is LGHNT and CDR2 is FRNRAP in the germline V gene. V lost 4 bases, J lost 9 bases, and 16 bases lay in between. Written as DNA, the CDR3 is TGTGCTAGTGGTTCCTCGAGGGGCGGGATTTCACCCCTCCACTTT. It specifies CASGSSRGGISPLHF.

This clone was seen only a few times. This rearrangement joins TRBV6-5 to TRBJ2-7, with no clear D. The germline V gene encodes CDR1 MNHEY and CDR2 SVGAGI. The V and J ends lost 5 bases and 1 base respectively, with 15 bases between them. This CDR3 contains 15 residues. The DNA of the CDR3 is TGTGCCAGCAGTAACCACCGCAGTCAGTCCTACGAGCAGTACTTC. This sequence encodes CASSNHRSQSYEQYF.

This chain links TRBV3-1 (or the pseudogene TRBV3-2) with TRBJ2-7; D may be TRBD2 (5 bases). The CDR3 consists of 14 residues. The germline gives CDR1 LGHDT, CDR2 YNNKEL (reference sequence). Trimming took off 1 base at V and 9 bases at J, with 16 bases between the two ends. CDR3 sequence: CASSQGTGTGVQYF. The CDR3 nucleotides are TGTGCCAGCAGCCAAGGCACGGGAACGGGCGTGCAGTACTTC.

The chain employs TRBV28 and TRBJ1-1, with D tentatively TRBD1 (5 bases). In germline, CDR1 is MDHEN, CDR2 SYDVKM. The CDR3 contains 13 residues. Trimming took 4 bases from V and 4 from J, leaving 10 bases between them. CDR3 region: CASSSGDGTEAFF. DNA of the CDR3: TGTGCCAGCAGTTCCGGGGACGGCACTGAAGCTTTCTTT.

This clone was recorded once. J is TRBJ1-4 and V is TRBV12-3 or TRBV12-4; D unresolved. This CDR3 has 12 residues. V was clipped by 8 bases and J by 4 bases, with 8 bases between them. As DNA, the CDR3 is TGTGCCAGCGGGAATGTTAATGAAAAACTGTTTTTT. Protein sequence: CASGNVNEKLFF.

The chain couples TRBV29-1 to TRBJ2-1; 7 bases map to TRBD1. The CDR3 is 15 amino acids. The germline gives CDR1 SQVTM, CDR2 ANQGSEA. The J segment lost 2 bases and the V segment lost 3 bases, leaving 7 bases of the junction unmatched. In nucleotides, the CDR3 is TGCAGCGTTGATAAGCACGGGACAGCCTACAATGAGCAGTTCTTC. It specifies CSVDKHGTAYNEQFF.

V is TRBV28 and J is TRBJ1-2, with 10 bases lining up with TRBD1. CDR1 MDHEN and CDR2 SYDVKM come from the germline V gene. V lost 4 bases to trimming and J lost 7 bases; unmatched junction nucleotides: 12. This CDR3 is built from 16 residues. The CDR3 DNA is TGTGCCAGCAGTTCAGAAACTGGGACAGGGGTGGGTGGCTACACCTTC. Residues: CASSSETGTGVGGYTF.

Concerning this clone itself: The same CDR3 also results from other DNA sequences found in this sample. The V and J genes are TRBV7-3 and TRBJ1-1; 7 bases match TRBD1. Trimming at V came to 4 bases and at J to 4 bases, leaving 3 bases not matched to a gene. The germline V gene has CDR1 SGHTA and CDR2 FQGTGA. The CDR3 sequence is 13 residues long. The CDR3 DNA reads TGTGCCAGCAGCTCACAGGGGAGCACTGAAGCTTTCTTT. Its protein product is CASSSQGSTEAFF.

The chain employs TRBV2 and TRBJ1-6, with D possibly matching TRBD1 (5 bases). CDR3 length: 16 amino acids. Looked up from germline, CDR1 is SNHLY and CDR2 is FYNNEI. Trimming cost V 9 bases and J 0 bases, with 15 bases left between them. The CDR3 DNA is TGTGCCAGTTCCCGGGGGGGGAGCTCCTATAATTCACCCCTCCACTTT. Residues: CASSRGGSSYNSPLHF.

The V call is TRBV20-1, the J call TRBJ1-4, with unresolved D. The CDR3 sequence is 11 residues long. Germline CDR1 is DFQATT and CDR2 is SNEGSKA (reference sequence). The germline V and J ends were trimmed by 1 base and 7 bases, with 4 bases remaining between them. This CDR3 reads CSARGSEKLFF. DNA of the CDR3: TGCAGTGCTAGAGGGAGTGAAAAACTGTTTTTT.

CDR3 in DNA: TGTGCCAGCAGTGACTCTTCAGGACTATCGGGGGGGCCGAGTTACAATGAGCAGTTCTTC. Translation: CASSDSSGLSGGPSYNEQFF. V is TRBV6-4 and J is TRBJ2-1; TRBD2 matches 8 bases. The CDR3 loop spans 20 amino acids. Per germline, CDR1 MRHNA and CDR2 SNTAGT. Trimming at V came to 0 bases and at J to 4 bases, leaving 17 bases not matched to a gene.

CDR3 sequence reads: CASSLSGHSNQPQHF. The CDR3 DNA is TGTGCCAGCAGCCTCAGCGGGCACAGCAATCAGCCCCAGCATTTT. The genes are TRBV7-9 and TRBJ1-5; D is unresolved. Germline CDR1 reads SEHNR; CDR2 reads FQNEAQ (reference sequence). V lost 5 bases and J 1 base, leaving 12 bases between the germline ends. The CDR3 runs to 15 residues.

As regards this clone: Different DNA sequences within this sample yield the same CDR3. The rearrangement uses TRBV18 and TRBJ1-1, with TRBD1 matching over 7 bases. CDR1 is KGHSH, CDR2 LQKENI, per germline. The CDR3 sequence is 13 residues long. Trimming at V came to 3 bases and at J to 3 bases, leaving 1 base not matched to a gene. The CDR3 bases are TGTGCCAGCTCACCGCAGGGGGACACTGAAGCTTTCTTT. Translated, it gives CASSPQGDTEAFF.

The V call is TRBV10-3, the J call TRBJ2-7, with D tentatively TRBD2 (6 bases). CDR3 length equals 16 residues. V was trimmed by 4 bases and J by 4 bases, leaving 20 bases between them. Germline CDR1 and CDR2: ENHRY and SYGVKD. The CDR3 sequence: CAISAGGAGISYEQYF. Written as DNA, the CDR3 is TGTGCCATCAGTGCAGGAGGGGCAGGCATTTCTTACGAGCAGTACTTC.

The CDR3 loop reads CASSLWGYTEAFF. CDR3 DNA sequence: TGTGCCAGCAGCTTGTGGGGGTACACTGAAGCTTTCTTT. The chain employs TRBV5-4 and TRBJ1-1; a weak D match, TRBD1 (5 bases). The CDR3 sequence is 13 residues long. The germline V gene has CDR1 SGHNT and CDR2 YYREEE (reference sequence). V lost 1 base to trimming and J lost 3 bases, with 7 bases between them.

The DNA for the CDR3 is TGTGCCAGCAGCCTAACGGTGGGGGGTTTGAACACTGAAGCTTTCTTT. As protein: CASSLTVGGLNTEAFF. The chain recombines TRBV5-5 with TRBJ1-1; D is perhaps TRBD1 (5 bases). CDR1 is SGHKS, CDR2 YYEKEE, per germline (reference sequence). CDR3 length equals 16 residues. V was clipped by 4 bases and J by 0 bases, with 16 bases between them.

V and J are TRBV5-4 and TRBJ1-5, with 7 bases that match TRBD1. This CDR3 spans 15 amino acids. Per the germline V gene, CDR1 is SGHNT and CDR2 is YYREEE (reference sequence). J was trimmed by 7 bases and V by 0 bases; bases with no gene match: 7. The CDR3 sequence: CASSLDQGVNQPQHF. CDR3 DNA: TGTGCCAGCAGCTTGGATCAGGGGGTCAACCAGCCCCAGCATTTT. The variable domain in full, completed from reference TRBV5-4 and TRBJ1-5, reads ETGVTQSPTHLIKTRGQQVTLRCSSQSGHNTVSWYQQALGQGPQFIFQYYREEENGRGNFPPRFSGLQFPNYSSELNVNALELDDSALYLCASSLDQGVNQPQHFGDGTRLSIL.